This TCR beta chain was recorded in a study of blood T cell repertoires in COVID-19. Study information: Sources were T cells, B-cell-depleted T cells, or PBMCs; the material itself was cDNA or gDNA.

Germline CDR1 reads SGHDT; CDR2 reads YYEEEE. The V gene lost 0 bases and the J gene lost 2 bases, with 14 bases spanning the gap. The CDR3 is made up of 16 amino acids. Study processing details: Reference gene primer amplification gave nucleated cell count estimates. TCRdb's copy holds only in-frame clones and misses some; the assay was immunoSEQ multiplex PCR. Clonal size and the V and J genes are those of that table, whereas D and trimming came from the DNA. In the table there are 60,000 to 90,000 clones, more than 60% of which are singletons. The source is a man between 60 and 70 years old with acute or convalescent COVID-19. V gene TRBV5-6 combines with J gene TRBJ2-5; D is perhaps TRBD2 (6 bases). The specimen sequenced was peripheral blood. The CDR3 nucleotides read TGTGCCAGCAGCTTGGGCTTAGCGGCTATACAAGAGACCCAGTACTTC. Translation: CASSLGLAAIQETQYF.